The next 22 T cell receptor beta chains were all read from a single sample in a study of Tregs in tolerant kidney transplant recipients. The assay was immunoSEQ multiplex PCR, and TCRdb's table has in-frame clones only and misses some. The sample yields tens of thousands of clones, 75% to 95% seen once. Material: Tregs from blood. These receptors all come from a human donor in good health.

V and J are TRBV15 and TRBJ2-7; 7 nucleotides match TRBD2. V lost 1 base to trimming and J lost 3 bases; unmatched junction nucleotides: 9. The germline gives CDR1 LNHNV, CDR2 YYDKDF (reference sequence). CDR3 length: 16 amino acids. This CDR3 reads CATSRGGASGLYEQYF. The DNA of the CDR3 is TGTGCCACCAGCAGAGGCGGGGCTAGCGGACTCTACGAGCAGTACTTC.

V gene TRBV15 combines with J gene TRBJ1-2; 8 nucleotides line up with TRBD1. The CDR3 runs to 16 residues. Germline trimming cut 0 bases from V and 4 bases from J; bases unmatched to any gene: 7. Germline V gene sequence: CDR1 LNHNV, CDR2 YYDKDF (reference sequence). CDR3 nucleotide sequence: TGTGCCACCAGCAGAGATAAGGACAGGGCGGGCTATGGCTACACCTTC. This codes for CATSRDKDRAGYGYTF.

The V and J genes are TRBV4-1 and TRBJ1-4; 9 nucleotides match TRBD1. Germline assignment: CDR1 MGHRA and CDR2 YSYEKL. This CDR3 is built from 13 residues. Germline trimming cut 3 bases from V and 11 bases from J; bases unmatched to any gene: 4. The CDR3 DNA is TGCGCCAGCAGCCATACTGACAGGGGGAAACTGTTTTTT. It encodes CASSHTDRGKLFF.

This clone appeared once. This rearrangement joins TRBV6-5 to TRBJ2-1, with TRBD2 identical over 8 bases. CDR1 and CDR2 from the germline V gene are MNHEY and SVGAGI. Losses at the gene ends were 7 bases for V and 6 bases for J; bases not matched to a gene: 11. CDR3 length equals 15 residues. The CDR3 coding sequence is TGTGCCAGCACCAACAGCGGGAGTAGGGTCAATGAGCAGTTCTTC. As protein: CASTNSGSRVNEQFF.

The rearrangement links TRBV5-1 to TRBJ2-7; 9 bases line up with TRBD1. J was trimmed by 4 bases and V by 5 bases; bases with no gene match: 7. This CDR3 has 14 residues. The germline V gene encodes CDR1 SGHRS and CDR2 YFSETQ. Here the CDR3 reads CASSSPGQGYEQYF. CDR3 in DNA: TGCGCCAGCAGTTCGCCGGGACAGGGATACGAGCAGTACTTC.

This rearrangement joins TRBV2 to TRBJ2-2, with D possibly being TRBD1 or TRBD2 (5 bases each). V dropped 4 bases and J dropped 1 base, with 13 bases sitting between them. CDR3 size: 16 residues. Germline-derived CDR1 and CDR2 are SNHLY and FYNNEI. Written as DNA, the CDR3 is TGTGCCAGCAGTGGGGCCTGGGGACGGAACACCGGGGAGCTGTTTTTT. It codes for CASSGAWGRNTGELFF. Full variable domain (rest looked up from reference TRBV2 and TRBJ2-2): EPEVTQTPSHQVTQMGQEVILRCVPISNHLYFYWYRQILGQKVEFLVSFYNNEISEKSEIFDDQFSVERPDGSNFTLKIRSTKLEDSAMYFCASSGAWGRNTGELFFGEGSRLTVL.

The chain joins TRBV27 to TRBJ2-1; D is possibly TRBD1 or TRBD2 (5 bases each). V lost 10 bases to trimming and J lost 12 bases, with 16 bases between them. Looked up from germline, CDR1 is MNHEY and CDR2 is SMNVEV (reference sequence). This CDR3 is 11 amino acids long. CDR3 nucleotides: TGTGCCAACTCGAACCGGGACCGGCAGTTCTTC. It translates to CANSNRDRQFF.

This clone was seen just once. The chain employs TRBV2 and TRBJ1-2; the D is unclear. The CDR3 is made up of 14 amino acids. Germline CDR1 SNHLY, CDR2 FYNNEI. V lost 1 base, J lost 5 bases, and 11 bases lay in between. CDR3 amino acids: CASSEGTDLYGYTF. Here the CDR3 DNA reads TGTGCCAGCAGTGAAGGGACCGACCTTTATGGCTACACCTTC.

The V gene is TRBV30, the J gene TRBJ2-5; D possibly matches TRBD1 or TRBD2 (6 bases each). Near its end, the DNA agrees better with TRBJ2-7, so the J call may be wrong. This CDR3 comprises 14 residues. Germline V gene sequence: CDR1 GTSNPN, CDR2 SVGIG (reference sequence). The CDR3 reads CAGRRGITSYEQYF. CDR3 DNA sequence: TGTGCCGGTAGGAGGGGGATAACCTCCTACGAGCAGTACTTC.

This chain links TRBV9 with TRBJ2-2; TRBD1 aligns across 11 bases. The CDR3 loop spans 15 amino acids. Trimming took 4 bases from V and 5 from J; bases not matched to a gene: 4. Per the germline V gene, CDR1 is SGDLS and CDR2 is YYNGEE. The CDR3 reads CASSPRDRGTGELFF. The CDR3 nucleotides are TGTGCCAGCAGCCCCCGGGACAGGGGGACCGGGGAGCTGTTTTTT.

The CDR3 DNA sequence: TGTGCCAGTAGTATCCGTTTTCAAAGCAATCAGCCCCAGCATTTT. This gives the protein CASSIRFQSNQPQHF. This chain connects TRBV19 to TRBJ1-5; D not resolved. The length of the CDR3 is 15 residues. Germline V CDR1 and CDR2: LNHDA, SQIVND (reference sequence). The V gene lost 3 bases and the J gene lost 1 base, with 10 bases spanning the gap.

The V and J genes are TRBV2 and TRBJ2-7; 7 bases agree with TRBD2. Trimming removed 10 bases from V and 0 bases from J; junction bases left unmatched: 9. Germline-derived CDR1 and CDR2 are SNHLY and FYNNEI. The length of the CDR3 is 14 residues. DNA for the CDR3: TGTGCCACCTTACTAGCGCCGAGCTCCTACGAGCAGTACTTC. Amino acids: CATLLAPSSYEQYF.

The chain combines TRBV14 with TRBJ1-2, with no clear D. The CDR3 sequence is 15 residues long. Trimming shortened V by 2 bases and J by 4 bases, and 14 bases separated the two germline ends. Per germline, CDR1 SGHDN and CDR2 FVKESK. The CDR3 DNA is TGTGCCAGCAGCCAAACCTTAGAGGGAGGCTATGGCTACACCTTC. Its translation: CASSQTLEGGYGYTF.

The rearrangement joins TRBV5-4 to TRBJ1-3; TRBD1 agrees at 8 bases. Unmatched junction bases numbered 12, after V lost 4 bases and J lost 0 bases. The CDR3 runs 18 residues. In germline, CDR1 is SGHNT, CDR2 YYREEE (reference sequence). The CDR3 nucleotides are TGTGCCAGCAGCCGTGCTTTCGGGGGGACAGGCTCTGGAAACACCATATATTTT. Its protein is CASSRAFGGTGSGNTIYF. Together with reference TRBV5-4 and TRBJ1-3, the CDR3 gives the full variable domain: ETGVTQSPTHLIKTRGQQVTLRCSSQSGHNTVSWYQQALGQGPQFIFQYYREEENGRGNFPPRFSGLQFPNYSSELNVNALELDDSALYLCASSRAFGGTGSGNTIYFGEGSWLTVV.

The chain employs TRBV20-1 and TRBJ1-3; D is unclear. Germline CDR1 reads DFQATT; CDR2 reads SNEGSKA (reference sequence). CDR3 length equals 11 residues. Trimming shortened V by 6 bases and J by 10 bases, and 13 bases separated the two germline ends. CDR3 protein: CSALVSPTIYF. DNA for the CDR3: TGCAGTGCGTTAGTTAGTCCGACCATATATTTT.

The CDR3 reads CSASRDTQYF. CDR3 nucleotides: TGCAGTGCTTCGCGAGATACGCAGTATTTT. This rearrangement joins TRBV20-1 to TRBJ2-3; D gene unclear. V was clipped by 5 bases and J by 5 bases, with 5 bases between them. Germline CDR1 is DFQATT and CDR2 is SNEGSKA (reference sequence). This CDR3 comprises 10 residues.

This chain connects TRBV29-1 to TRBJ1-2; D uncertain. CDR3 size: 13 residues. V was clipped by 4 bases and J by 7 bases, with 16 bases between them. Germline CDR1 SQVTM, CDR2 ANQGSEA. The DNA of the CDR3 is TGCAGCGTTGTACTCACAGCCGGTCTTGGCTACACCTTC. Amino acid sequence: CSVVLTAGLGYTF.

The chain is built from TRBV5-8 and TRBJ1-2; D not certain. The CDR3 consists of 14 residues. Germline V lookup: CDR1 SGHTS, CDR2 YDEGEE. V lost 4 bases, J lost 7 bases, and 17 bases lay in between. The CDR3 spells CASSSDTPAGGYTF. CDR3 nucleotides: TGTGCCAGCAGCAGCGACACCCCTGCTGGTGGCTACACCTTC.

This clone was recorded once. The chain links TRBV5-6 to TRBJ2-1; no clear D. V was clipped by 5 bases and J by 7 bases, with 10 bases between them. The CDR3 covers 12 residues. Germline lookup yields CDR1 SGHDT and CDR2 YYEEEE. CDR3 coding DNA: TGTGCCAGCAGGACGACCTGGAATGAGCAGTTCTTC. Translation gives CASRTTWNEQFF. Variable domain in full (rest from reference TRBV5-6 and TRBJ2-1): DAGVTQSPTHLIKTRGQQVTLRCSPKSGHDTVSWYQQALGQGPQFIFQYYEEEERQRGNFPDRFSGHQFPNYSSELNVNALLLGDSALYLCASRTTWNEQFFGPGTRLTVL.

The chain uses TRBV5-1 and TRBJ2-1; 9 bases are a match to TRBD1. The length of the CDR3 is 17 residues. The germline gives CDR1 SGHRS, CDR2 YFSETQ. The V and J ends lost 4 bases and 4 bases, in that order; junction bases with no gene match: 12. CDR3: CASSPDPGTGTYNEQFF. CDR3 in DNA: TGCGCCAGCAGCCCGGACCCCGGGACAGGGACGTACAATGAGCAGTTCTTC.

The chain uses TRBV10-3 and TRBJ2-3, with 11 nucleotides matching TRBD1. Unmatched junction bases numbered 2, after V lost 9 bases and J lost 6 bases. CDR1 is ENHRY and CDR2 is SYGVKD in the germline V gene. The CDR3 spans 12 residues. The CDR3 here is CAIGQGADTQYF. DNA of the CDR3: TGTGCCATAGGACAGGGGGCGGATACGCAGTATTTT.

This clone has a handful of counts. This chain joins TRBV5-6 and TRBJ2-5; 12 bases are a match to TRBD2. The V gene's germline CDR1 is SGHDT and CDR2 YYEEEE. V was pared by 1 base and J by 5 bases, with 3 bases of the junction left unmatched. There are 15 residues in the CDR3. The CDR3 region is CASSLLAGGRETQYF. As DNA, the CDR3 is TGTGCCAGCAGCTTGCTAGCGGGGGGGCGGGAGACCCAGTACTTC.